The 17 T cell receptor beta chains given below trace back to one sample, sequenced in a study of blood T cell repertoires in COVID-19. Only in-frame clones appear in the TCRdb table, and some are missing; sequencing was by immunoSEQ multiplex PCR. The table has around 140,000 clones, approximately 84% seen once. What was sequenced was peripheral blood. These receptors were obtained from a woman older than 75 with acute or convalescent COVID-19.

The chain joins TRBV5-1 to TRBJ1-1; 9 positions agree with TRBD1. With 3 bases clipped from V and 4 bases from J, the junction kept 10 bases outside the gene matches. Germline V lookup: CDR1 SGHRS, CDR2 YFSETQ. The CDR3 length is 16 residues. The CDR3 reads CASSWTGQGEGTEAFF. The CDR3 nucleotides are TGCGCCAGCAGCTGGACGGGACAGGGTGAGGGCACTGAAGCTTTCTTT. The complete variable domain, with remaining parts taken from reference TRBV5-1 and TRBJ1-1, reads KAGVTQTPRYLIKTRGQQVTLSCSPISGHRSVSWYQQTPGQGLQFLFEYFSETQRNKGNFPGRFSGRQFSNSRSEMNVSTLELGDSALYLCASSWTGQGEGTEAFFGQGTRLTVV.

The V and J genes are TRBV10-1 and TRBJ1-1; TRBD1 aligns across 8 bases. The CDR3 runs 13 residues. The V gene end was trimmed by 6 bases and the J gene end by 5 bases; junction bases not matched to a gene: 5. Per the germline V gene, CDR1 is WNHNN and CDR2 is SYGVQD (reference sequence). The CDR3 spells CASRTGVDTEAFF. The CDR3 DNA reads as TGCGCCAGCAGGACAGGGGTTGATACTGAAGCTTTCTTT.

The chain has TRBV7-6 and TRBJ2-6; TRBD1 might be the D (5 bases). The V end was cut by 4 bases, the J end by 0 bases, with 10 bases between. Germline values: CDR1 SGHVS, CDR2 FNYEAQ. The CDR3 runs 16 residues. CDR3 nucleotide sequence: TGTGCCAGCAGCTCTCGACAGAACTCTGGGGCCAACGTCCTGACTTTC. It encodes CASSSRQNSGANVLTF.

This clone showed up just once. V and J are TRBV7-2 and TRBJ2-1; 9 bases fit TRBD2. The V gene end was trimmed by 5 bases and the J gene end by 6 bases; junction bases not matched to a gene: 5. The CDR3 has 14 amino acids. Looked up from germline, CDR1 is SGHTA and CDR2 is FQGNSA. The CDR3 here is CASSGIAGVNEQFF. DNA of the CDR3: TGTGCCAGCAGCGGTATAGCGGGGGTCAATGAGCAGTTCTTC.

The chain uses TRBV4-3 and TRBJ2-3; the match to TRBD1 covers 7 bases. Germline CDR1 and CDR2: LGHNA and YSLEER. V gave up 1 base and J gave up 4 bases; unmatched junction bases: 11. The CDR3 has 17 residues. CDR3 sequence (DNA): TGCGCCAGCAGCCAAGGATACAGGGGCCAGGGGGCAGATACGCAGTATTTT. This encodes CASSQGYRGQGADTQYF.

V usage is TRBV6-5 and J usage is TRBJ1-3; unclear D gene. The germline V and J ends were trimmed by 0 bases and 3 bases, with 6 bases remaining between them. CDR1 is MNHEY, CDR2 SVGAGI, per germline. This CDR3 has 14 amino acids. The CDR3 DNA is TGTGCCAGCAGTTACTCGAGTATTGGAAACACCATATATTTT. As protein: CASSYSSIGNTIYF.

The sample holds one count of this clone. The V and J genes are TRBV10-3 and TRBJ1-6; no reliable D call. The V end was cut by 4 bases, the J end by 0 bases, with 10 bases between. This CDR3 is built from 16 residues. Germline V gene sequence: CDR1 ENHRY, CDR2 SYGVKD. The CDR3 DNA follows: TGTGCCATCAGTGTGGGCGCGAGCTCCTATAATTCACCCCTCCACTTT. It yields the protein CAISVGASSYNSPLHF.

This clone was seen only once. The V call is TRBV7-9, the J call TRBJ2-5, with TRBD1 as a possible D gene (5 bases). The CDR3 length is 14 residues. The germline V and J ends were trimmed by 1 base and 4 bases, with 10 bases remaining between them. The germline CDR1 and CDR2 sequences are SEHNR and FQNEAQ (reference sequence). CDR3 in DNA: TGTGCCAGCAGCTTAGGCAGGGAAGGAGAGACCCAGTACTTC. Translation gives CASSLGREGETQYF.

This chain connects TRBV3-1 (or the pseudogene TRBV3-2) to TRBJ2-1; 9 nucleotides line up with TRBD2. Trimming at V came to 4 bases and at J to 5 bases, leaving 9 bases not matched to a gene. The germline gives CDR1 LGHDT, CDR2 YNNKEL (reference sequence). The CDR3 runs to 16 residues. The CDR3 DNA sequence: TGTGCCAGCAGCCCCGCACGGGCGGGAGGGAACAATGAGCAGTTCTTC. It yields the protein CASSPARAGGNNEQFF.

CDR3: CASSPTGGGRQPQHF. CDR3 nucleotides: TGTGCCAGCAGCCCGACAGGGGGCGGTCGTCAGCCCCAGCATTTT. This rearrangement joins TRBV7-2 to TRBJ1-5, with TRBD1 identical over 10 bases. With 5 bases clipped from V and 6 bases from J, the junction kept 7 bases outside the gene matches. The V gene's germline CDR1 is SGHTA and CDR2 FQGNSA. The CDR3 is 15 amino acids.

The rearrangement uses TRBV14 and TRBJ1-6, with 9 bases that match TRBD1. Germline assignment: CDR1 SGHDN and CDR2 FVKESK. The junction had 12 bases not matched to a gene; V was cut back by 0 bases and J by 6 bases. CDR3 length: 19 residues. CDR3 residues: CASSQDGRGQGSLNSPLHF. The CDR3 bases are TGTGCCAGCAGCCAAGATGGGAGGGGACAGGGAAGCCTTAATTCACCCCTCCACTTT.

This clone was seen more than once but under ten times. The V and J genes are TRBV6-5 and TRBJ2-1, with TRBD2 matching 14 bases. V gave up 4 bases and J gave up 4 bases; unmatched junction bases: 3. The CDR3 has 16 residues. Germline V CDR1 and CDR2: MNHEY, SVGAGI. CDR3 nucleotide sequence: TGTGCCAGCAGTTCGGGGACTAGCGGGGGTTACAATGAGCAGTTCTTC. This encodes CASSSGTSGGYNEQFF.

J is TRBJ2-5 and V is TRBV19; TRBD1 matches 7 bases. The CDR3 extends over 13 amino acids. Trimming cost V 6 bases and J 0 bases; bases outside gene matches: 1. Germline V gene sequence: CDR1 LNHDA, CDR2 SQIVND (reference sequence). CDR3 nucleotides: TGTGCCAGTAGCGGGACAGACCAAGAGACCCAGTACTTC. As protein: CASSGTDQETQYF.

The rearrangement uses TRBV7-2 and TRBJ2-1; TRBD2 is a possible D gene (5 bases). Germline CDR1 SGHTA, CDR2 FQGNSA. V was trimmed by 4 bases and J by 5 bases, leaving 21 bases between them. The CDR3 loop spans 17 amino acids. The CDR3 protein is CASSSSGRGYNHNEQFF. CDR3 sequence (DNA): TGTGCCAGCAGCTCGAGCGGTCGAGGGTATAACCACAATGAGCAGTTCTTC.

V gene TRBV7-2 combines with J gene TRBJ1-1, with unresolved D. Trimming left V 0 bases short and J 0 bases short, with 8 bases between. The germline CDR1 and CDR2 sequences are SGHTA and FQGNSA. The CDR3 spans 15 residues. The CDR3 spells CASSLALALNTEAFF. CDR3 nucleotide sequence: TGTGCCAGCAGCTTAGCTCTGGCCCTGAACACTGAAGCTTTCTTT. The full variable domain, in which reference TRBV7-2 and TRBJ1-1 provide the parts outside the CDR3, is GAGVSQSPSNKVTEKGKDVELRCDPISGHTALYWYRQSLGQGLEFLIYFQGNSAPDKSGLPSDRFSAERTGGSVSTLTIQRTQQEDSAVYLCASSLALALNTEAFFGQGTRLTVV.

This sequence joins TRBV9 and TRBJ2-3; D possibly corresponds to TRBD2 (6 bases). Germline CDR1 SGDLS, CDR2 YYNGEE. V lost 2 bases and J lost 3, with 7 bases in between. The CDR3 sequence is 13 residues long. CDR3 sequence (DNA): TGTGCCAGCAGCGTTGCGGGGACAGATACGCAGTATTTT. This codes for CASSVAGTDTQYF. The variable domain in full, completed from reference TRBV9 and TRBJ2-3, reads DSGVTQTPKHLITATGQRVTLRCSPRSGDLSVYWYQQSLDQGLQFLIQYYNGEERAKGNILERFSAQQFPDLHSELNLSSLELGDSALYFCASSVAGTDTQYFGPGTRLTVL.

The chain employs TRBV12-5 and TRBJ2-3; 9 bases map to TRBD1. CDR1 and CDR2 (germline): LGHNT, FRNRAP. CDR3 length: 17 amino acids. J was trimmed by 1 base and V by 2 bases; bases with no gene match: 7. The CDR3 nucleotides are TGTGCTAGTGGTTTGTCAAACAGGGGGCGAGGCACAGATACGCAGTATTTT. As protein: CASGLSNRGRGTDTQYF.